This passage covers 27 T cell receptor beta chains from one sample sequenced in a study of vaccination and CD4 T cells after COVID-19. With the Oncomine TCR Beta short-read assay, DNA from cultured CD4+ T cells was sequenced. Using its own MiXCR run on the PCR reads, TCRdb lists one record per CDR3 protein. The data show some 10,000 distinct CDR3 sequences, about half seen once. Documented treatment: approximately nine-day PBMC culture with coronavirus spike peptide pools or control peptides (ViraFEST assay). These TCRs' antigens remain unknown. The sample was CD4+ T cells from blood, cultured in vitro. The origin of the receptors is a human donor who had recovered from COVID-19.

This chain joins TRBV6-4 and TRBJ2-7; D is possibly TRBD1 (5 bases). The CDR3 has 13 amino acids. Trimming pared 10 bases from V and 5 bases from J, leaving 18 bases between. In germline, CDR1 is MRHNA, CDR2 SNTAGT. CDR3 region: CAKADRARDEQYF. CDR3 in DNA: TGTGCCAAAGCCGACCGAGCCAGGGACGAGCAGTACTTC.

This sequence joins TRBV6-1 and TRBJ2-6; D perhaps matches TRBD2 (5 bases). Germline V gives CDR1 MNHNS, CDR2 SASEGT. Between the trimmed V and J ends, which lost 7 bases and 1 base, there was a span of 11 bases. This CDR3 contains 15 residues. The CDR3 DNA reads as TGTGCCAGCACCTCCCCGGGGTCTGGGGCCAACGTCCTGACTTTC. As protein: CASTSPGSGANVLTF.

The chain carries TRBV20-1 and TRBJ1-3; D is perhaps TRBD1 (6 bases). The CDR3 has 14 amino acids. The germline V gene has CDR1 DFQATT and CDR2 SNEGSKA (reference sequence). With 6 bases removed from V and 4 bases from J, the gap between germline ends came to 16 bases. CDR3 coding DNA: TGCAGTGCGTTAAACAGGGTGCAAGGAAACACCATATATTTT. Protein: CSALNRVQGNTIYF.

J is TRBJ1-5 and V is TRBV20-1; weak D call: TRBD1 (6 bases). Trimming shortened V by 5 bases and J by 1 base, and 18 bases separated the two germline ends. CDR1 and CDR2 (germline): DFQATT, SNEGSKA (reference sequence). CDR3 size: 16 residues. CDR3 protein: CSALTQGIRSNQPQHF. The CDR3 region has the DNA TGCAGTGCTCTAACACAGGGAATACGGAGCAATCAGCCCCAGCATTTT.

In its sample, this clonotype ranks as medium-sized. The genes are TRBV7-6 and TRBJ1-5; no reliable D call. This CDR3 spans 13 amino acids. Germline V gene sequence: CDR1 SGHVS, CDR2 FNYEAQ. With 1 base removed from V and 3 bases from J, the gap between germline ends came to 4 bases. CDR3 nucleotide sequence: TGTGCCAGCAGCTTAGATTTCAATCAGCCCCAGCATTTT. Translating gives CASSLDFNQPQHF.

The V gene is TRBV12-3 or TRBV12-4, the J gene TRBJ2-3; D is possibly TRBD2 (7 bases). V lost 7 bases to trimming and J lost 4 bases, with 18 bases between them. This CDR3 spans 15 amino acids. The CDR3, as DNA: TGTGCCAGCACCTCCTCGAGGGGGGGAGCAGATACGCAGTATTTT. Protein: CASTSSRGGADTQYF.

This clonotype was observed a handful of times. The chain recombines TRBV7-9 with TRBJ1-5; perhaps TRBD1 as D (5 bases). This CDR3 is 15 amino acids long. Trimming removed 4 bases at V and 2 bases at J, with 12 bases between. Germline V gene sequence: CDR1 SEHNR, CDR2 FQNEAQ (reference sequence). The CDR3 sequence is CASSSGVGGNQPQHF. The CDR3 DNA reads as TGTGCCAGCAGCTCGGGGGTTGGGGGCAATCAGCCCCAGCATTTT.

The CDR3 sequence: CASSEVRQGQYEQYF. In DNA form, the CDR3 reads TGTGCCAGTAGTGAAGTAAGACAGGGCCAGTACGAGCAGTACTTC. This sequence joins TRBV19 and TRBJ2-7; TRBD1 aligns across 7 bases. Germline V gives CDR1 LNHDA, CDR2 SQIVND (reference sequence). The CDR3 loop spans 15 amino acids. With V trimmed by 5 bases and J by 4 bases, 11 bases remained unmatched.

The V call is TRBV7-2, the J call TRBJ2-1; 10 bases are shared with TRBD2. Germline V CDR1 and CDR2: SGHTA, FQGNSA. With 4 bases clipped from V and 2 bases from J, the junction kept 2 bases outside the gene matches. CDR3 size: 15 residues. CDR3 nucleotides: TGTGCCAGCAGCTCCAGCGGGGGGGCCTACAATGAGCAGTTCTTC. Translation gives CASSSSGGAYNEQFF. Full variable domain (remainder filled in from reference TRBV7-2 and TRBJ2-1): GAGVSQSPSNKVTEKGKDVELRCDPISGHTALYWYRQSLGQGLEFLIYFQGNSAPDKSGLPSDRFSAERTGGSVSTLTIQRTQQEDSAVYLCASSSSGGAYNEQFFGPGTRLTVL.

This clonotype was detected a few times. This chain connects TRBV20-1 to TRBJ2-1; 10 nucleotides line up with TRBD2. The CDR3 has 18 amino acids. In germline, CDR1 is DFQATT, CDR2 SNEGSKA (reference sequence). Losses at the gene ends were 3 bases for V and 4 bases for J; bases not matched to a gene: 15. The CDR3 loop is CSASGGLAGARKYNEQFF. Written as DNA, the CDR3 is TGCAGTGCTAGCGGAGGTCTAGCGGGGGCAAGGAAGTACAATGAGCAGTTCTTC.

The rearrangement uses TRBV19 and TRBJ1-6, with D possibly matching TRBD1 (6 bases). The ends were cut back, 10 bases at V and 6 bases at J, with 13 bases in the middle. CDR3 length: 13 amino acids. CDR1 is LNHDA and CDR2 is SQIVND in the germline V gene (reference sequence). In DNA form, the CDR3 reads TGTGCCACCGGGGACACGCTTAATTCACCCCTCCACTTT. Amino acids: CATGDTLNSPLHF.

This clonotype was found a few times. This chain uses TRBV7-9 with TRBJ2-3; TRBD1 might be the D (6 bases). The V and J ends lost 1 base and 2 bases respectively, with 13 bases between them. CDR1 is SEHNR and CDR2 is FQNEAQ in the germline V gene (reference sequence). The length of the CDR3 is 16 residues. The CDR3 sequence: CASSLGSGEITDTQYF. The CDR3 nucleotides are TGTGCCAGCAGCTTAGGGTCAGGGGAGATCACAGATACGCAGTATTTT.

This chain joins TRBV6-1 and TRBJ2-3; D gene ambiguous. Germline V gene lookup returns CDR1 MNHNS and CDR2 SASEGT. This CDR3 has 15 residues. The ends were cut back, 4 bases at V and 5 bases at J, with 16 bases in the middle. In nucleotides, the CDR3 is TGTGCCAGCAGTGTCTTTAGGTGGGCCAAAGATACGCAGTATTTT. Its translation is CASSVFRWAKDTQYF.

The V gene is TRBV30, the J gene TRBJ2-5, with TRBD2 matching over 14 bases. The germline V gene encodes CDR1 GTSNPN and CDR2 SVGIG (reference sequence). Trimming took 4 bases from V and 2 from J; bases not matched to a gene: 9. The CDR3 contains 17 residues. The CDR3 region is CAWTRLAGGRVQETQYF. The CDR3 bases are TGTGCCTGGACCCGACTAGCGGGGGGGCGGGTACAAGAGACCCAGTACTTC.

Only a few counts were recorded for this clonotype. The CDR3 sequence: CSAKQPSGIYNEQFF. In nucleotides, the CDR3 is TGCAGTGCCAAACAGCCTAGCGGGATATACAATGAGCAGTTCTTC. The chain couples TRBV20-1 to TRBJ2-1, with 9 nucleotides matching TRBD2. CDR1 DFQATT and CDR2 SNEGSKA come from the germline V gene (reference sequence). The J segment lost 4 bases and the V segment lost 6 bases, leaving 10 bases of the junction unmatched. The CDR3 covers 15 residues.

The chain employs TRBV7-2 and TRBJ2-3; 7 bases align to TRBD2. Looked up from germline, CDR1 is SGHTA and CDR2 is FQGNSA. CDR3 size: 17 residues. After removal of 2 bases from V and 2 bases from J, the junction contained 10 bases not matched to a gene. The CDR3 nucleotides are TGTGCCAGCAGCTTATTACGCGGCGGGGGAACCACAGATACGCAGTATTTT. Its translation: CASSLLRGGGTTDTQYF.

The chain is built from TRBV19 and TRBJ1-5; TRBD1 matches 10 bases. Germline CDR1 and CDR2: LNHDA and SQIVND (reference sequence). The CDR3 contains 15 residues. J gave up 5 bases and V 3 bases, and 4 bases lay outside the gene matches. CDR3 nucleotides: TGTGCCAGTAGTATGACAGGGGGCTTCCATCAGCCCCAGCATTTT. This encodes CASSMTGGFHQPQHF.

The chain is built from TRBV20-1 and TRBJ2-3, with 9 nucleotides matching TRBD2. V shed 3 bases and J 6 bases; nucleotides not matched to a gene: 4. The CDR3 sequence is 13 residues long. Germline CDR1 and CDR2: DFQATT and SNEGSKA (reference sequence). As DNA, the CDR3 is TGCAGTGCTAGGAGCGGGGGGAGGGATACGCAGTATTTT. Protein product: CSARSGGRDTQYF.

The chain links TRBV19 to TRBJ2-1; 11 nucleotides align to TRBD2. The CDR3 is 16 amino acids. Germline V gene lookup returns CDR1 LNHDA and CDR2 SQIVND (reference sequence). J was trimmed by 1 base and V by 4 bases; bases with no gene match: 3. Here the CDR3 reads CASSKTSGASYNEQFF. CDR3 nucleotide sequence: TGTGCCAGTAGTAAGACTAGCGGGGCGTCCTACAATGAGCAGTTCTTC.

This clonotype was found a few times. The J gene is TRBJ1-1, the V gene TRBV19, with TRBD1 matching 10 bases. CDR3 length: 15 amino acids. The V segment lost 4 bases and the J segment 6 bases; nucleotides outside the gene matches: 8. Per the germline V gene, CDR1 is LNHDA and CDR2 is SQIVND (reference sequence). CDR3 sequence reads: CASSTPGQGKAEAFF. As DNA, the CDR3 is TGTGCCAGTAGTACACCGGGACAGGGGAAGGCTGAAGCTTTCTTT.

J is TRBJ2-2 and V is TRBV19, with a possible D match to TRBD1 (5 bases). The CDR3 sequence is 14 residues long. Germline lookup yields CDR1 LNHDA and CDR2 SQIVND (reference sequence). The V end was cut by 4 bases, the J end by 6 bases, with 12 bases between. As DNA, the CDR3 is TGTGCCAGTAGTAGAGACAGCCCGTCCGGGGAGCTGTTTTTT. Protein: CASSRDSPSGELFF.

The chain has TRBV20-1 and TRBJ2-5, with D perhaps being TRBD1 or TRBD2 (6 bases each). The CDR3 contains 12 residues. Trimming cost V 4 bases and J 5 bases, with 11 bases left between them. Germline V gives CDR1 DFQATT, CDR2 SNEGSKA (reference sequence). In DNA form, the CDR3 reads TGCAGTGCTAACCGGGGGCAGGAGACCCAGTACTTC. Its translation is CSANRGQETQYF.

This clonotype was seen only a few times. This chain connects TRBV27 to TRBJ2-1; 8 nucleotides align to TRBD1. The end of the DNA aligns better with TRBJ2-7, so the J call may be wrong. CDR3 length equals 15 residues. Germline assignment: CDR1 MNHEY and CDR2 SMNVEV (reference sequence). The CDR3 DNA is TGTGCCAGCAGTCGGACAGGGACGATTTCCTACGAGCAGTACTTC. It codes for CASSRTGTISYEQYF.

V is TRBV12-3 or TRBV12-4 and J is TRBJ2-3, with 7 positions matching TRBD2. The CDR3 extends over 14 amino acids. Germline trimming cut 4 bases from V and 0 bases from J; bases unmatched to any gene: 1. CDR3 bases: TGTGCCAGCAGTTGGGGAGGGAGCACAGATACGCAGTATTTT. Translation: CASSWGGSTDTQYF.

This chain uses TRBV5-1 with TRBJ2-1, with D tentatively TRBD2 (6 bases). CDR3 length equals 17 residues. The V end lost 0 bases, the J end lost 2 bases, and 15 bases lay between the germline ends. Looked up from germline, CDR1 is SGHRS and CDR2 is YFSETQ. CDR3 nucleotides: TGCGCCAGCAGCTTGGAGCATCTTGCGGGAACCTACAATGAGCAGTTCTTC. Protein: CASSLEHLAGTYNEQFF. The full variable domain, completed using reference TRBV5-1 and TRBJ2-1, is KAGVTQTPRYLIKTRGQQVTLSCSPISGHRSVSWYQQTPGQGLQFLFEYFSETQRNKGNFPGRFSGRQFSNSRSEMNVSTLELGDSALYLCASSLEHLAGTYNEQFFGPGTRLTVL.

This chain connects TRBV19 to TRBJ2-6; no reliable D call. The CDR3 contains 18 residues. The germline CDR1 and CDR2 sequences are LNHDA and SQIVND (reference sequence). Trimming took 6 bases from V and 0 from J, leaving 18 bases between them. CDR3 amino acids: CASRDPGATNSGANVLTF. The CDR3 nucleotides are TGTGCCAGTAGGGACCCGGGCGCTACCAACTCTGGGGCCAACGTCCTGACTTTC. Complete variable domain (other parts from reference TRBV19 and TRBJ2-6): DGGITQSPKYLFRKEGQNVTLSCEQNLNHDAMYWYRQDPGQGLRLIYYSQIVNDFQKGDIAEGYSVSREKKESFPLTVTSAQKNPTAFYLCASRDPGATNSGANVLTFGAGSRLTVL.

This rearrangement joins TRBV27 to TRBJ2-2; no clear D gene. CDR1 is MNHEY and CDR2 is SMNVEV in the germline V gene (reference sequence). Trimming removed 0 bases at V and 4 bases at J, with 6 bases between. This CDR3 has 14 amino acids. Here the CDR3 reads CASSLSQTTGELFF. For the CDR3, the DNA is TGTGCCAGCAGTTTATCACAAACCACCGGGGAGCTGTTTTTT.